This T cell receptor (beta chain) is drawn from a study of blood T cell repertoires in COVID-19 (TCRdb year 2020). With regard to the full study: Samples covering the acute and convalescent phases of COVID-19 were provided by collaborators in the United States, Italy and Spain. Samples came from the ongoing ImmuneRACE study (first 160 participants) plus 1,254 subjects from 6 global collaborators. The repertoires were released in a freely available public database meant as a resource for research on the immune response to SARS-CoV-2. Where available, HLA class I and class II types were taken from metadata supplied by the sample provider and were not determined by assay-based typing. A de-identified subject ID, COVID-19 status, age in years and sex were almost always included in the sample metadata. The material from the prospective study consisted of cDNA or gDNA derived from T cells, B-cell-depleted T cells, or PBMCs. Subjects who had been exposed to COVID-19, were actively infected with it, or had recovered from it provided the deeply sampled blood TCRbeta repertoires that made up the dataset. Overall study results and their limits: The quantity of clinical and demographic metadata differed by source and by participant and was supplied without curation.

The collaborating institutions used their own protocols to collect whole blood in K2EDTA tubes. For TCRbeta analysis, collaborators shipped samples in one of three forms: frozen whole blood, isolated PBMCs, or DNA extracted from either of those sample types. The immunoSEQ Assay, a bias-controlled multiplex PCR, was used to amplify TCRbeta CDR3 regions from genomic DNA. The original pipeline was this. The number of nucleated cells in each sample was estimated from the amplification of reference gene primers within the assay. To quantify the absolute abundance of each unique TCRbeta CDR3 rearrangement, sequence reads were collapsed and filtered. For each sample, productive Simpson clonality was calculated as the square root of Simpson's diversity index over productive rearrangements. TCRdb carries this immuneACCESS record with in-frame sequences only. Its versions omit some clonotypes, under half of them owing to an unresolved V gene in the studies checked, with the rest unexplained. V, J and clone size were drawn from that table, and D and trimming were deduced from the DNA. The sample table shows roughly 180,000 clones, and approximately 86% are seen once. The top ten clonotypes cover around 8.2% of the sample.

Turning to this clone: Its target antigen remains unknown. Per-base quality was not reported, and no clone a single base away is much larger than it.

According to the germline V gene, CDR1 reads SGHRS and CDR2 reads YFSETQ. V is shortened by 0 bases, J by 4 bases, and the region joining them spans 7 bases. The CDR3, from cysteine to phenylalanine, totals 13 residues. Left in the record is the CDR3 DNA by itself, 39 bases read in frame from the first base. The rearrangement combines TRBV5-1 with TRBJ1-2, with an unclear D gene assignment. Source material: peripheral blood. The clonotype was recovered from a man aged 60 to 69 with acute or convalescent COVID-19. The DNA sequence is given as TGCGCCAGCAGCTTGGACGGGTTCTATGGCTACACCTTC. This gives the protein CASSLDGFYGYTF. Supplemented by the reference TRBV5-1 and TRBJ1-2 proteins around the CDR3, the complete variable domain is KAGVTQTPRYLIKTRGQQVTLSCSPISGHRSVSWYQQTPGQGLQFLFEYFSETQRNKGNFPGRFSGRQFSNSRSEMNVSTLELGDSALYLCASSLDGFYGYTFGSGTRLTVV.